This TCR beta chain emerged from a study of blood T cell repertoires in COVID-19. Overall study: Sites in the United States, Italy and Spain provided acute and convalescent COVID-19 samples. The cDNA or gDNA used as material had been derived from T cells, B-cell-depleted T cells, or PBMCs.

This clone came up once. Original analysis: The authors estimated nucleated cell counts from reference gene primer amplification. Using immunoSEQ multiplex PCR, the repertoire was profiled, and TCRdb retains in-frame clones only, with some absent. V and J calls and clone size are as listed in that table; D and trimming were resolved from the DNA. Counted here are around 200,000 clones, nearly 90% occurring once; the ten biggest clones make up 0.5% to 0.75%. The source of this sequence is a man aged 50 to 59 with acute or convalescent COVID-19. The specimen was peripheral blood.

The CDR3 DNA reads TGTGCCAGCAGTTCGGGACAGATCTATGGCTACACCTTC. It yields the protein CASSSGQIYGYTF. The chain links TRBV28 to TRBJ1-2; 7 bases match TRBD1. The CDR3 spans 13 residues. V lost 4 bases and J lost 4; bases outside the gene matches: 3. Germline-derived CDR1 and CDR2 are MDHEN and SYDVKM.